Following are 18 T cell receptor beta chains from one sample sequenced in a study of blood T cells in healthy people across ages. A second PCR of about 7 to 12 cycles used a sample-barcoded 5' primer and a J-beta primer mix. TCRdb re-analysed the 5' RACE reads in MiXCR, keeping a single row per CDR3 protein. The sample has hundreds of thousands of distinct CDR3 sequences; just over 55% are singletons. Sequencing used blood. The receptor source for this set is a man aged 40-55 years in good health.

In this sample, this clonotype turned up a few times. The V gene is TRBV27, the J gene TRBJ1-5; the D is unclear. The length of the CDR3 is 13 residues. Germline V gives CDR1 MNHEY, CDR2 SMNVEV (reference sequence). V was clipped by 4 bases and J by 3 bases, with 7 bases between them. The CDR3 loop is CASSWGLNQPQHF. For the CDR3, the DNA is TGTGCCAGCAGTTGGGGTCTCAATCAGCCCCAGCATTTT.

The gene calls are TRBV27 and TRBJ2-7, with unresolved D. Germline V gene sequence: CDR1 MNHEY, CDR2 SMNVEV (reference sequence). The CDR3 consists of 13 residues. V was trimmed by 5 bases and J by 5 bases, leaving 13 bases between them. The CDR3 here is CASSLNIRNEQYF. The CDR3 bases are TGTGCCAGCAGTCTCAACATAAGGAACGAGCAGTACTTC.

In this sample, this clonotype turned up a few times. The chain has TRBV27 and TRBJ2-7; 10 positions agree with TRBD1. Looked up from germline, CDR1 is MNHEY and CDR2 is SMNVEV (reference sequence). V lost 5 bases and J lost 5; bases outside the gene matches: 9. This CDR3 is 15 amino acids long. The CDR3 coding sequence is TGTGCCAGCAGTCTACCGGGACAGGGGATCCACGAGCAGTACTTC. Encoded protein: CASSLPGQGIHEQYF.

Concerning this clonotype itself: An end of the junction does not agree with germline; a read error may underlie this. The chain carries TRBV7-9 and TRBJ2-1; 7 bases agree with TRBD2. Germline V CDR1 and CDR2: SEHNR, FQNEAQ (reference sequence). This CDR3 comprises 20 residues. Written as DNA, the CDR3 is TGTGTCAGCAGCCTCCCTTCCACCAAACGTACTAGCGAACCCTACAATGAGCAGTTCTTC. Its translation: CVSSLPSTKRTSEPYNEQFF.

The chain has TRBV9 and TRBJ1-2; D gene unclear. CDR3 size: 10 residues. In germline, CDR1 is SGDLS, CDR2 YYNGEE. The ends were cut back, 6 bases at V and 8 bases at J, with 8 bases in the middle. This chain's CDR3 is CASTDTGYTF. The CDR3 nucleotides read TGTGCCAGCACCGATACCGGCTACACCTTC.

The chain has TRBV28 and TRBJ2-7; 10 bases are shared with TRBD1. The CDR3 totals 16 residues. The germline CDR1 and CDR2 sequences are MDHEN and SYDVKM. J gave up 4 bases and V 6 bases, and 12 bases lay outside the gene matches. In nucleotides, the CDR3 is TGTGCCAGCAGCCGATTGACGGGGGACAGGGGTTACGAGCAGTACTTC. Protein: CASSRLTGDRGYEQYF.

A few counts support this clonotype. This rearrangement joins TRBV29-1 to TRBJ2-7; D unclear. Between the trimmed V and J ends, which lost 3 bases and 4 bases, there was a span of 10 bases. Germline V gene lookup returns CDR1 SQVTM and CDR2 ANQGSEA. This CDR3 is built from 12 residues. The CDR3 bases are TGCAGCGTTGAGATCGGGCCGTACGAGCAGTACTTC. This gives the protein CSVEIGPYEQYF.

V is TRBV7-3 and J is TRBJ2-4; D is uncertain. The V and J ends lost 5 bases and 0 bases respectively, with 17 bases between them. Germline-derived CDR1 and CDR2 are SGHTA and FQGTGA. The CDR3 is 17 residues long. The CDR3 DNA reads as TGTGCCAGCAGCACCAACGACATCTCCCTAGCCAAAAACATTCAGTACTTC. It codes for CASSTNDISLAKNIQYF. Variable domain in full (rest from reference TRBV7-3 and TRBJ2-4): GAGVSQTPSNKVTEKGKYVELRCDPISGHTALYWYRQSLGQGPEFLIYFQGTGAADDSGLPNDRFFAVRPEGSVSTLKIQRTERGDSAVYLCASSTNDISLAKNIQYFGAGTRLSVL.

This clonotype was seen just once. The rearrangement uses TRBV7-9 and TRBJ2-5; TRBD2 agrees at 9 bases. Trimming removed 5 bases from V and 2 bases from J; junction bases left unmatched: 6. There are 15 residues in the CDR3. Per the germline V gene, CDR1 is SEHNR and CDR2 is FQNEAQ (reference sequence). The CDR3 DNA reads TGTGCCAGCAGCCTAGGACTAGCGCCTCAAGAGACCCAGTACTTC. Translated, it gives CASSLGLAPQETQYF.

This clonotype was counted between two and nine times. This chain links TRBV25-1 with TRBJ2-1; D might be TRBD1 (5 bases). Per germline, CDR1 MGHDK and CDR2 SYGVNS. The CDR3 has 14 residues. The V gene lost 5 bases and the J gene lost 0 bases, with 8 bases spanning the gap. This chain's CDR3 is CASSRQSSYNEQFF. DNA for the CDR3: TGTGCCAGCAGTCGACAGAGCTCCTACAATGAGCAGTTCTTC.

The V call is TRBV11-2, the J call TRBJ1-2; perhaps TRBD1 as D (6 bases). The CDR3 runs to 15 residues. Germline lookup yields CDR1 SGHAT and CDR2 FQNNGV. V was shortened by 5 bases and J by 5 bases, with 18 bases between the two germline ends. CDR3 amino acids: CASSAIQGQGYGYTF. The CDR3 region has the DNA TGTGCCAGCAGCGCCATACAGGGACAAGGGTATGGCTACACCTTC.

This chain links TRBV20-1 with TRBJ2-2; the D gene could be TRBD1 or TRBD2 (5 bases each). CDR3 length equals 14 residues. Trimming stripped 5 bases from V and 3 bases from J, with 13 bases between. Germline CDR1 and CDR2: DFQATT and SNEGSKA (reference sequence). DNA for the CDR3: TGCAGTGCTGCCGGCCGAGGGGACACCGGGGAGCTGTTTTTT. Translating gives CSAAGRGDTGELFF.

This clonotype was observed a few times. The chain is built from TRBV29-1 and TRBJ2-5, with D maybe TRBD2 (5 bases). The CDR3 loop spans 12 amino acids. Germline V CDR1 and CDR2: SQVTM, ANQGSEA. Trimming cost V 7 bases and J 5 bases, with 14 bases left between them. CDR3 nucleotide sequence: TGCAGCGCTAACGGAGGTGGCGAGACCCAGTACTTC. As protein: CSANGGGETQYF.

The rearrangement links TRBV29-1 to TRBJ2-2; D is uncertain. V lost 4 bases to trimming and J lost 1 base, with 7 bases between them. Per the germline V gene, CDR1 is SQVTM and CDR2 is ANQGSEA. The CDR3 contains 13 residues. DNA of the CDR3: TGCAGCGTTGTTGCGGAGAACACCGGGGAGCTGTTTTTT. Encoded protein: CSVVAENTGELFF.

The V gene is TRBV4-1, the J gene TRBJ2-3; D not certain. Germline CDR1 reads MGHRA; CDR2 reads YSYEKL. This CDR3 is 14 amino acids long. Between the trimmed V and J ends, which lost 2 bases and 2 bases, there was a span of 8 bases. The CDR3 loop is CASSQLLTTDTQYF. CDR3 nucleotides: TGCGCCAGCAGCCAACTCCTAACCACAGATACGCAGTATTTT.

The chain carries TRBV20-1 and TRBJ2-5; TRBD2 is a possible D gene (6 bases). The J call may be mistaken, given a closer DNA end match to TRBJ2-7. Germline values: CDR1 DFQATT, CDR2 SNEGSKA (reference sequence). The CDR3 totals 14 residues. The CDR3 region has the DNA TGCAGTGCTGGACTACAACACGTATCCTACGAGCAGTACTTC. Its translation: CSAGLQHVSYEQYF.

The rearrangement links TRBV7-9 to TRBJ2-7; TRBD1 matches 10 bases. CDR1 is SEHNR and CDR2 is FQNEAQ in the germline V gene (reference sequence). J was trimmed by 1 base and V by 1 base; bases with no gene match: 4. The CDR3 loop spans 16 amino acids. The DNA of the CDR3 is TGTGCCAGCAGCTTAGACGGGACAGGGGTATCCTACGAGCAGTACTTC. It specifies CASSLDGTGVSYEQYF. Combining the CDR3 with reference TRBV7-9 and TRBJ2-7 gives the whole variable domain DTGVSQNPRHKITKRGQNVTFRCDPISEHNRLYWYRQTLGQGPEFLTYFQNEAQLEKSRLLSDRFSAERPKGSFSTLEIQRTEQGDSAMYLCASSLDGTGVSYEQYFGPGTRLTVT.

A few counts support this clonotype. This sequence joins TRBV20-1 and TRBJ2-7; TRBD1 is a possible D gene (5 bases). The CDR3 contains 13 residues. In germline, CDR1 is DFQATT, CDR2 SNEGSKA (reference sequence). V was pared by 6 bases and J by 2 bases, with 14 bases between. CDR3 region: CSASMVTAYEQYF. Here the CDR3 DNA reads TGCAGTGCCTCCATGGTGACAGCCTACGAGCAGTACTTC.